This T cell receptor beta chain comes out of a study of cytomegalovirus exposure and HLA in healthy donors. This CDR3 comprises 16 residues. The V gene's germline CDR1 is SEHNR and CDR2 FQNEAQ (reference sequence). V lost 4 bases and J lost 6, with 21 bases in between. The study ran its PCR with 60 Vbeta and 13 Jbeta primers. Only in-frame clones appear in the TCRdb table, and some are missing; sequencing was by immunoSEQ multiplex PCR. The sample lists 200,000 to 250,000 clones, 60% to 80% occurring once. The receptor was derived from a woman in her 30s in good health and CMV-seronegative. The sequenced sample consisted of PBMCs. The V call is TRBV7-9, the J call TRBJ1-2, with D maybe TRBD1 (6 bases). The CDR3 DNA is TGTGCCAGCAGCTCTGCGGGGGCCGGGGATGTACATGGCTACACCTTC. Its translation: CASSSAGAGDVHGYTF.